A selection of T cell receptor beta chains follows, all from one sample in a study of blood T cells in healthy people across ages. MiXCR was run by TCRdb on the 5' RACE reads, yielding one entry per CDR3 protein. The data hold 650,000 to 1,000,000 distinct CDR3 sequences, with about half observed a single time. Source material: blood. The receptors were gathered from an older man in good health. Both conserved end residues are part of each CDR3. A D gene is named only where the DNA matches it firmly. Not every row has a clone size; where given, it reads once, few, many or a size class.

TRBV29-1,.,many,TRBJ2-7,13,TGCAGCGTTGAAGTTGGTAGCGGATACGAGCAGTACTTC,CSVEVGSGYEQYF
TRBV14,.,.,TRBJ2-7,13,TGTGCCAGCAGCTCTGGTGATCCTCGCGAGCAGTACTTC,CASSSGDPREQYF
TRBV4-1,.,.,TRBJ1-4,14,TGCGCCAGCAGCCAATTCTCAGGGGATGAAAAACTGTTTTTT,CASSQFSGDEKLFF
TRBV5-1,TRBD1,.,TRBJ2-7,18,TGCGCCAGCAGCTACCCCATGGGACAGGGAGTATCCTACAATGAGCAGTACTTC,CASSYPMGQGVSYNEQYF
TRBV20-1,TRBD2,.,TRBJ2-7,15,TGCAGTGCTAGAGATCCAAGCGGGAGGGTGGGGGAGCAGTACTTC,CSARDPSGRVGEQYF
TRBV5-1,.,.,TRBJ2-5,15,TGCGCCAGCAGCCCCGGGGGAGTTAGGCAAGAGACCCAGTACTTC,CASSPGGVRQETQYF
TRBV30,TRBD1,many,TRBJ1-5,14,TGTGCCTGGGGCTACAGGGGCGGTTGGCAGCCCCAGCATTTT,CAWGYRGGWQPQHF
TRBV6-5,TRBD1,.,TRBJ2-1,15,TGTGCCAGCAGTTCCGGCAGGGGGCTACTCGGTGAGCAGTTCTTC,CASSSGRGLLGEQFF
TRBV30,.,few,TRBJ2-1,11,TGTGCCTGGAGTGAAGATCGTGAGCAGTTCTTC,CAWSEDREQFF
TRBV29-1,.,.,TRBJ2-1,14,TGCAGCGTCCAGAAGGTTACCCGCCCTCTGGAGCAGTTCTTC,CSVQKVTRPLEQFF
TRBV12-3/TRBV12-4,.,few,TRBJ2-1,15,TGTGCCAGCAGTTTTGGTCAGGGCTTTTACAATGAGCAGTTCTTC,CASSFGQGFYNEQFF
TRBV6-1,TRBD1,.,TRBJ2-7,13,TGTGCCAGCGCTAGGACAGGGCTTTACGAGCAGTACTTC,CASARTGLYEQYF
TRBV5-1,.,.,TRBJ1-5,14,TGCGCCAGCAGCTTGGACAGTAATAATCAGCCCCAGCATTTT,CASSLDSNNQPQHF
TRBV6-2/TRBV6-3,.,.,TRBJ1-1,14,TGTGCCAGCAGTTACCCTCCTGCCAGACTTGAAGCTTTCTTT,CASSYPPARLEAFF
TRBV4-1,TRBD1,few,TRBJ1-5,16,TGCGCCAGCAGCCAAGCCGGACAGGGTAGCAATCAGCCCCAGCATTTT,CASSQAGQGSNQPQHF
TRBV5-1,TRBD1,few,TRBJ2-7,16,TGCGCCAGCAGCTTAGGGGCAAGACAGGGAACCTACGAGCAGTACTTC,CASSLGARQGTYEQYF
TRBV7-2,.,.,TRBJ2-7,12,TGTGCCAGCGGGATTCTCTCCTACGAGCAGTACTTC,CASGILSYEQYF